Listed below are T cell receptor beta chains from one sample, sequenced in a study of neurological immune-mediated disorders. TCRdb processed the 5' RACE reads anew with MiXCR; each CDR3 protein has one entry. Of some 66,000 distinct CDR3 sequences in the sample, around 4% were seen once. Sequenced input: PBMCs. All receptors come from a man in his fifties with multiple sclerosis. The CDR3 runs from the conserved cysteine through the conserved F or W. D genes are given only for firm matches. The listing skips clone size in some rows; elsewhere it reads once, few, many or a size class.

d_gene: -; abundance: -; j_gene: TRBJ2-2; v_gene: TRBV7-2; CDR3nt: TGTGCCAGCAGCTTCGGAAATAGAGATACCGGGGAGCTGTTTTTT; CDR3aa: CASSFGNRDTGELFF
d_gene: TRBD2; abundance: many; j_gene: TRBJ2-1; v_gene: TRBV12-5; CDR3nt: TGTGCTAGTGGTTTGACTGTCGGACTAGACCTCTACAATGAGCAGTTCTTC; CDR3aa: CASGLTVGLDLYNEQFF
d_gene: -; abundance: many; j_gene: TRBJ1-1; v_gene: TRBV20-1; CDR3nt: TGCAGTGCTAGACCTGGGGGGAACACTGAAGCTTTCTTT; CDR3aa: CSARPGGNTEAFF
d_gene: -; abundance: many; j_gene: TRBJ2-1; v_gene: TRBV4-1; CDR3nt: TGCGCCAGCAGCCCTCGACAAGGCGGGGCCGCGGAGAATGAGCAGTTCTTC; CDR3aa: CASSPRQGGAAENEQFF
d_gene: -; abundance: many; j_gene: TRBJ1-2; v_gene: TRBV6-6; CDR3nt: TGTGCCAGTGCAGGGCAAGGCTATGGCTACACCTTC; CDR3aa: CASAGQGYGYTF
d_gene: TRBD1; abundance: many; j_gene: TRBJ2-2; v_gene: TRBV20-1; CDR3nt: TGCAGTGCTCTCAAGCCGACAGGGCCGATCACCGGGGAGCTGTTTTTT; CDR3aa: CSALKPTGPITGELFF
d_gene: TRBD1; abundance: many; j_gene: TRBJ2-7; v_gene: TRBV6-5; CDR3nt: TGTGCCAGCAGCCAACCGGGACAGGGGGCTGCCGAGCAGTACTTC; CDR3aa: CASSQPGQGAAEQYF
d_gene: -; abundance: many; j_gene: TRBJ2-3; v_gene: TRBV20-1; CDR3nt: TGCAGTGCTAGAGTGGCAGCTAGCACAGATACGCAGTATTTT; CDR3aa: CSARVAASTDTQYF
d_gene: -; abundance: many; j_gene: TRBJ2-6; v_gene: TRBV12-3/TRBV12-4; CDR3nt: TGTGCCAGCAGCCCCCGGGCTGGGGCCAACGTCCTGACTTTC; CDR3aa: CASSPRAGANVLTF
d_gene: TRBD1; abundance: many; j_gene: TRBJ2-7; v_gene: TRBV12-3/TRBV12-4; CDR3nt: TGTGCCAGCAGTCCTACCGGGACAGCCTCCTACGAGCAGTACTTC; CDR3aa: CASSPTGTASYEQYF
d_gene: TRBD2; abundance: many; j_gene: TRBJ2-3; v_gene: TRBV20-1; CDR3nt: TGCAGTGGCTTTAGCGGGGCCACAGATACGCAGTATTTT; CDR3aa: CSGFSGATDTQYF
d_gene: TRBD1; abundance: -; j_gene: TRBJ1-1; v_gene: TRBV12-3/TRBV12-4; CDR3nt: TGTGCCAGCAGCTCGAAATCAGGGGGAGGCACTGAAGCTTTCTTT; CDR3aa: CASSSKSGGGTEAFF
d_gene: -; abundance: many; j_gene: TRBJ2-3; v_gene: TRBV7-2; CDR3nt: TGTGCCAGCAGACCGTATGAGCACCATACGCAGTATTTT; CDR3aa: CASRPYEHHTQYF
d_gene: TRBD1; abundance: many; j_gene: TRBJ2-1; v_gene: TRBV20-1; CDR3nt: TGCAGTGCTAGTCGACAGGGATATGGGAATGAGCAGTTCTTC; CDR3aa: CSASRQGYGNEQFF
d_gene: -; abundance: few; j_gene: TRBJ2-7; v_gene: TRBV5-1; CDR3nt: TGCGCCAGCAGCTTGGAACCCGTTTCCCACGAGCAGTACTTC; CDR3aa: CASSLEPVSHEQYF